Sequencing of this T cell receptor (beta chain) was carried out in a study of T cells after yellow fever vaccination. The overall study: Low-cell-number fractions underwent preparation using SMART-Seq v4 Ultra Low Input.

This clonotype was picked up a small number of times. This CDR3 has 16 amino acids. V lost 6 bases and J lost 4; bases outside the gene matches: 7. TCRdb used MiXCR to reprocess the 5' RACE reads, holding one entry per CDR3 protein. The sample comprises hundreds of thousands of distinct CDR3 sequences, roughly 12% of which are singletons, and more than 12% rests with the top ten. Sample: PBMCs, taken on the day of the yellow fever booster vaccination. The source of this sequence is a young man who received the YFV17D yellow fever vaccine. V usage is TRBV12-3 or TRBV12-4 and J usage is TRBJ2-6; TRBD1 matches at 9 bases. In nucleotides, the CDR3 is TGTGCCAGCAGGTCCGGGACAGGGTTCGGGGCCAACGTCCTGACTTTC. Translated, it gives CASRSGTGFGANVLTF.